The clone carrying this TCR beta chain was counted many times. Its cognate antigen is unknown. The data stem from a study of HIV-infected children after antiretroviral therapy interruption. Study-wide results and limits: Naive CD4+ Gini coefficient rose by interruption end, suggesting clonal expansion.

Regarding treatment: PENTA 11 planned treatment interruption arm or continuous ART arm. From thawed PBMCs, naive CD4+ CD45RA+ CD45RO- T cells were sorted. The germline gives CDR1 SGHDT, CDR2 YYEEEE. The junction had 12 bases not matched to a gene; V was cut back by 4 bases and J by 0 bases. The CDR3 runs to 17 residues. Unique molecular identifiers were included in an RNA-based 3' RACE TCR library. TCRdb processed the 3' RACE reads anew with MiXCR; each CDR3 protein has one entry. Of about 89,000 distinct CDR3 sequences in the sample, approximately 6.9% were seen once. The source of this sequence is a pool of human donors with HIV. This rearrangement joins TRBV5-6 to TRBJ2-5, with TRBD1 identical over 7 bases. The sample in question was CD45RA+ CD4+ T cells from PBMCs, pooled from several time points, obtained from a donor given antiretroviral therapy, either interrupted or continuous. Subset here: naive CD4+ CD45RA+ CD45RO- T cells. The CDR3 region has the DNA TGTGCCAGCAGCCCCAGGGGGACCGTCATAGACCAAGAGACCCAGTACTTC. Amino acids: CASSPRGTVIDQETQYF.